These 29 T cell receptor beta chains were sequenced from one sample in a study of CD8 T cells in Susac syndrome. The authors reverse transcribed roughly 0.5 to 1 ug RNA with random hexamers. Using its own MiXCR run on the immunoSEQ multiplex PCR reads, TCRdb lists one record per CDR3 protein. Counted here are around 160,000 distinct CDR3 sequences, 90% to 95% occurring once; the ten biggest clones make up around 0.13%. The sequencing input was CD4+ T cells from PBMCs. These receptor sequences come from a human donor in good health.

The rearrangement joins TRBV24-1 to TRBJ2-2; D uncertain. This CDR3 spans 13 amino acids. With 5 bases removed from V and 0 bases from J, the gap between germline ends came to 3 bases. Looked up from germline, CDR1 is KGHDR and CDR2 is SFDVKD. The CDR3 sequence: CATSATNTGELFF. The CDR3 DNA is TGTGCCACCAGTGCCACGAACACCGGGGAGCTGTTTTTT.

The chain has TRBV20-1 and TRBJ2-7; no clear D gene. V lost 3 bases and J 5 bases, leaving 14 bases between the germline ends. CDR1 is DFQATT, CDR2 SNEGSKA, per germline (reference sequence). The CDR3 is 13 amino acids. CDR3 amino acids: CSARDRSWDEQYF. The CDR3 DNA reads as TGCAGTGCTAGGGACCGCTCTTGGGACGAGCAGTACTTC.

The J gene is TRBJ1-6, the V gene TRBV6-5, with 8 bases identical to TRBD1. J lost 10 bases, V lost 6 bases, and 8 bases had no gene match. The germline gives CDR1 MNHEY, CDR2 SVGAGI. This CDR3 comprises 14 residues. The CDR3 spells CASRSAGTGSPLHF. In DNA, the CDR3 is TGTGCCAGCAGATCCGCCGGGACAGGCTCACCCCTCCACTTT.

The rearrangement joins TRBV9 to TRBJ2-5, with TRBD1 identical over 7 bases. Germline V gene lookup returns CDR1 SGDLS and CDR2 YYNGEE. CDR3 size: 14 residues. With 4 bases clipped from V and 2 bases from J, the junction kept 5 bases outside the gene matches. The chain's CDR3 is CASSPTGEQETQYF. CDR3 coding DNA: TGTGCCAGCAGCCCCACAGGGGAACAAGAGACCCAGTACTTC.

This chain joins TRBV12-3 or TRBV12-4 and TRBJ2-5; possibly TRBD1 or TRBD2 for D (7 bases each). V lost 1 base and J 5 bases, leaving 11 bases between the germline ends. The CDR3 is 14 residues long. CDR3 loop: CASSLVRGGETQYF. For the CDR3, the DNA is TGTGCCAGCAGTTTAGTCAGGGGGGGGGAGACCCAGTACTTC.

The V call is TRBV27, the J call TRBJ2-1; 7 bases fit TRBD2. This CDR3 has 15 residues. The junction had 8 bases not matched to a gene; V was cut back by 2 bases and J by 7 bases. CDR1 and CDR2 from the germline V gene are MNHEY and SMNVEV (reference sequence). CDR3 coding DNA: TGTGCCAGCAGTTTACGGCGGGGGAGCAGAAATGAGCAGTTCTTC. This codes for CASSLRRGSRNEQFF.

The table lists this clonotype with a count of one. In nucleotides, the CDR3 is TGTGCCATCAGGGGGACAGAGACCCCTATTGGCTACACCTTC. Its protein product is CAIRGTETPIGYTF. This chain connects TRBV10-3 to TRBJ1-2, with 7 bases matching TRBD1. The CDR3 has 14 amino acids. Trimming took 6 bases from V and 7 from J; bases not matched to a gene: 11. Germline values: CDR1 ENHRY, CDR2 SYGVKD.

V gene TRBV5-8 combines with J gene TRBJ2-2; 9 bases are a match to TRBD2. CDR1 is SGHTS, CDR2 YDEGEE, per germline. Trimming at V came to 4 bases and at J to 3 bases, leaving 10 bases not matched to a gene. The CDR3 has 17 amino acids. The CDR3 reads CASSQTGTSFDTGELFF. CDR3 sequence (DNA): TGTGCCAGCAGCCAAACCGGGACTAGCTTTGACACCGGGGAGCTGTTTTTT.

This clonotype was seen only a few times. This chain connects TRBV7-2 to TRBJ2-5; D could derive from TRBD1 or TRBD2 (6 bases each). Trimming stripped 0 bases from V and 3 bases from J, with 11 bases between. This CDR3 comprises 15 residues. Per germline, CDR1 SGHTA and CDR2 FQGNSA. The CDR3 region has the DNA TGTGCCAGCAGCTTAGCGGGGGGCACAGAAGAGACCCAGTACTTC. Translated: CASSLAGGTEETQYF.

This clonotype was found once. The rearrangement links TRBV7-6 to TRBJ1-6, with D possibly matching TRBD1 (5 bases). Per germline, CDR1 SGHVS and CDR2 FNYEAQ. CDR3 length: 15 amino acids. V was clipped by 8 bases and J by 3 bases, with 14 bases between them. The CDR3 protein is CASSLTANYNSPLHF. CDR3 nucleotides: TGTGCCAGCTCCCTGACAGCAAACTATAATTCACCCCTCCACTTT. Full variable domain (missing parts from reference TRBV7-6 and TRBJ1-6): GAGVSQSPRYKVTKRGQDVALRCDPISGHVSLYWYRQALGQGPEFLTYFNYEAQQDKSGLPNDRFSAERPEGSISTLTIQRTEQRDSAMYRCASSLTANYNSPLHFGNGTRLTVT.

This chain links TRBV6-2 or TRBV6-3 with TRBJ2-1, with 13 bases identical to TRBD2. This CDR3 comprises 17 residues. V was clipped by 5 bases and J by 0 bases; unmatched bases: 4. Germline CDR1 and CDR2: MNHEY and SVGEGT. The CDR3 sequence is CASSTWTSGGSYNEQFF. The CDR3 DNA reads as TGTGCCAGCAGTACCTGGACTAGCGGGGGCTCCTACAATGAGCAGTTCTTC.

This chain connects TRBV3-1 to TRBJ1-2, with D perhaps matching TRBD1 (6 bases). Germline V gene lookup returns CDR1 LGHDT and CDR2 YNNKEL (reference sequence). The length of the CDR3 is 15 residues. The V gene lost 1 base and the J gene lost 4 bases, with 13 bases spanning the gap. The CDR3 spells CASSQGGRGSYGYTF. DNA of the CDR3: TGTGCCAGCAGCCAAGGCGGCAGGGGAAGCTATGGCTACACCTTC.

About this clonotype: A read error may account for a junction end that differs from germline. The V gene is TRBV12-3 or TRBV12-4, the J gene TRBJ1-6; a weak D match, TRBD1 (6 bases). The CDR3 covers 16 residues. The CDR3 here is CAGSPGGHPYNSPLHF. The CDR3 nucleotides are TGTGCCGGCAGCCCCGGGGGGCACCCCTATAATTCACCCCTCCACTTT.

The chain recombines TRBV30 with TRBJ2-1; either TRBD1 or TRBD2 may fit D (5 bases each). Per germline, CDR1 GTSNPN and CDR2 SVGIG (reference sequence). The CDR3 loop spans 15 amino acids. V gave up 5 bases and J gave up 3 bases, with 17 bases separating them. In DNA form, the CDR3 reads TGTGCCTGGGCTGAGGGTCTAGGGGACTACAATGAGCAGTTCTTC. Translating it yields CAWAEGLGDYNEQFF.

The chain has TRBV10-3 and TRBJ1-2; D not certain. The CDR3 consists of 14 residues. V was pared by 8 bases and J by 2 bases, with 15 bases between. CDR1 is ENHRY, CDR2 SYGVKD, per germline. The CDR3 DNA reads as TGTGCCATCCGTCCTGAAGCAGTGAACTATGGCTACACCTTC. It translates to CAIRPEAVNYGYTF.

This clonotype showed up just once. The chain employs TRBV29-1 and TRBJ2-5; D gene unclear. V lost 8 bases and J 3 bases, leaving 10 bases between the germline ends. CDR3 length equals 11 residues. Germline lookup yields CDR1 SQVTM and CDR2 ANQGSEA. The CDR3 DNA follows: TGCAGCAGCCACTGGGAAGAGACCCAGTACTTC. Protein: CSSHWEETQYF.

This clonotype was seen once. V usage is TRBV5-1 and J usage is TRBJ2-3, with 11 bases identical to TRBD2. Germline trimming cut 3 bases from V and 6 bases from J; bases unmatched to any gene: 9. Germline V gene sequence: CDR1 SGHRS, CDR2 YFSETQ. The CDR3 loop spans 16 amino acids. CDR3 sequence (DNA): TGCGCCAGCAGCTCAAGACTAGCGGGGAGGGGTGATACGCAGTATTTT. Its translation is CASSSRLAGRGDTQYF.

The gene calls are TRBV18 and TRBJ1-1; unclear D gene. Germline CDR1 is KGHSH and CDR2 is LQKENI. Trimming took off 5 bases at V and 4 bases at J, with 14 bases between the two ends. The CDR3 has 14 amino acids. CDR3 sequence reads: CASSEMEVGTEAFF. In nucleotides, the CDR3 is TGTGCCAGCTCAGAAATGGAAGTGGGCACTGAAGCTTTCTTT.

The genes are TRBV6-6 and TRBJ2-7; no clear D. This CDR3 has 13 residues. The germline CDR1 and CDR2 sequences are MNHNY and SVGAGI (reference sequence). The V and J ends lost 5 bases and 4 bases respectively, with 12 bases between them. The CDR3 loop reads CASSGPAAYEQYF. The CDR3 DNA reads TGTGCCAGCAGTGGCCCGGCCGCATACGAGCAGTACTTC.

V and J are TRBV12-3 or TRBV12-4 and TRBJ1-2, with a possible D match to TRBD1 (6 bases). The CDR3 sequence is 14 residues long. V was trimmed by 5 bases and J by 1 base, leaving 11 bases between them. The CDR3 nucleotides read TGTGCCAGCAGTCCACGGACAGTTAACTATGGCTACACCTTC. This encodes CASSPRTVNYGYTF.

The chain joins TRBV12-3 or TRBV12-4 to TRBJ1-4; D is undetermined. CDR3 length equals 15 residues. V lost 4 bases and J 3 bases, leaving 12 bases between the germline ends. The chain's CDR3 is CASSWAQVANEKLFF. CDR3 in DNA: TGTGCCAGCAGTTGGGCCCAGGTGGCTAATGAAAAACTGTTTTTT.

This clonotype was seen only once. The rearrangement joins TRBV5-1 to TRBJ2-7; TRBD2 agrees at 8 bases. Germline CDR1 is SGHRS and CDR2 is YFSETQ. The trim removed 1 base at V and 9 bases at J, leaving 9 bases unmatched. The CDR3 loop spans 14 amino acids. The CDR3 nucleotides are TGCGCCAGCAGCTTGACACTAGCGGATACCAGGCAGTACTTC. Amino acids: CASSLTLADTRQYF.

V gene TRBV5-1 combines with J gene TRBJ2-7; D unresolved. This CDR3 region has 13 residues. V lost 4 bases to trimming and J lost 1 base, with 9 bases between them. Looked up from germline, CDR1 is SGHRS and CDR2 is YFSETQ. The CDR3: CASSTDGSYEQYF. DNA of the CDR3: TGCGCCAGCAGCACGGACGGATCCTACGAGCAGTACTTC.

V and J are TRBV10-2 and TRBJ1-1; 9 nucleotides line up with TRBD1. V trimming: 7 bases; J trimming: 2 bases; junction bases outside the gene matches: 11. CDR3 length: 16 residues. Germline CDR1 and CDR2: WSHSY and SAAADI. The CDR3, as DNA: TGCGCCAGCATTATGTACCGGGACAGGGAAAACACTGAAGCTTTCTTT. Its protein product is CASIMYRDRENTEAFF.

V is TRBV20-1 and J is TRBJ1-5, with 8 positions matching TRBD1. V trimming: 5 bases; J trimming: 6 bases; junction bases outside the gene matches: 6. This CDR3 region has 13 residues. Germline CDR1 reads DFQATT; CDR2 reads SNEGSKA (reference sequence). In DNA form, the CDR3 reads TGCAGTGCTCAGGGGGCAGTTAGTCAGCCCCAGCATTTT. It yields the protein CSAQGAVSQPQHF.

The J gene is TRBJ2-2, the V gene TRBV6-1, with D unresolved. CDR1 is MNHNS, CDR2 SASEGT, per germline. This CDR3 contains 15 residues. Trimming removed 7 bases from V and 2 bases from J, with 14 bases in between. This CDR3 reads CASTPGHFNTGELFF. The CDR3 bases are TGTGCCAGCACTCCTGGCCATTTCAACACCGGGGAGCTGTTTTTT.

The J gene is TRBJ1-2, the V gene TRBV28; tentatively, D is TRBD1 (6 bases). V was cut by 6 bases and J by 5 bases, with 10 bases left in between. The CDR3 extends over 12 amino acids. Germline V lookup: CDR1 MDHEN, CDR2 SYDVKM. The CDR3 reads CASRGAEYGYTF. CDR3 DNA: TGTGCCAGCAGGGGGGCAGAGTATGGCTACACCTTC.

The V and J genes are TRBV9 and TRBJ2-1, with 9 positions matching TRBD2. V trimming: 4 bases; J trimming: 7 bases; junction bases outside the gene matches: 6. The CDR3 totals 14 residues. Germline-derived CDR1 and CDR2 are SGDLS and YYNGEE. The CDR3 loop is CASSFASGVNEQFF. The CDR3 DNA reads as TGTGCCAGCAGCTTCGCTAGCGGGGTTAATGAGCAGTTCTTC.

The V call is TRBV7-3, the J call TRBJ2-3; 7 positions agree with TRBD2. Trimming removed 2 bases from V and 0 bases from J; junction bases left unmatched: 5. The CDR3 runs to 16 residues. Per germline, CDR1 SGHTA and CDR2 FQGTGA. The chain's CDR3 is CASSLRGGGSTDTQYF. In nucleotides, the CDR3 is TGTGCCAGCAGCTTACGCGGGGGAGGGAGCACAGATACGCAGTATTTT.